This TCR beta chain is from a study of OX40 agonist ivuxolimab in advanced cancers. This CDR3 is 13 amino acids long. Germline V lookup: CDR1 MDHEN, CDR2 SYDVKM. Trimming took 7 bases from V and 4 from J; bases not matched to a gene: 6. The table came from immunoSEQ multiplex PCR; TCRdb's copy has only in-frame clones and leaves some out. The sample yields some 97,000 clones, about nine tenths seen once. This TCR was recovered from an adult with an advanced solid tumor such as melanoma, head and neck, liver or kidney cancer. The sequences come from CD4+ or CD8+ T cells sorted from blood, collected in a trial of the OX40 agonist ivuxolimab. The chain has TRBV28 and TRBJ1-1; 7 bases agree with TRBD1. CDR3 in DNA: TGTGCCAGCAAAGGGGGCGCGGCCACTGAAGCTTTCTTT. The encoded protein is CASKGGAATEAFF.